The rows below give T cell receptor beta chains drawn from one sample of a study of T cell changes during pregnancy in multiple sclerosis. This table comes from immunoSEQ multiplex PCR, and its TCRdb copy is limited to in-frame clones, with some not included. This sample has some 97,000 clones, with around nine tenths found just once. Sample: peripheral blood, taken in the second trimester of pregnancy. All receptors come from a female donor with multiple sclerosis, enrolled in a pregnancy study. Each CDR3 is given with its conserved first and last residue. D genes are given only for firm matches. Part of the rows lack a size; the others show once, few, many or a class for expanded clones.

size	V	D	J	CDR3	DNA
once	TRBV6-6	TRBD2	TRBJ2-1	CASNPQTSGSLFF	TGTGCCAGCAATCCCCAAACTAGCGGGAGTTTGTTCTTC
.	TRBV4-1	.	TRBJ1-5	CASSQDQSRGGQPQHF	TGCGCCAGCAGCCAAGATCAATCTAGGGGAGGTCAGCCCCAGCATTTT
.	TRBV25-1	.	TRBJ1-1	CATVALNTEAFF	TGTGCCACCGTGGCCCTGAACACTGAAGCTTTCTTT
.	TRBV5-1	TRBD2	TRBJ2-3	CASSLGPAGITDTQYF	TGCGCCAGCAGCTTGGGACCAGCGGGGATCACAGATACGCAGTATTTT
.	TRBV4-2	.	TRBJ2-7	CASSQVGGPLYEQYF	TGTGCCAGCAGCCAAGTCGGGGGACCTCTCTACGAGCAGTACTTC
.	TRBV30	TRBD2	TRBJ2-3	CAWSRLAGGTDTQYF	TGTGCCTGGTCCCGACTAGCGGGGGGTACAGATACGCAGTATTTT
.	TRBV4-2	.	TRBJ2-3	CASTRSTGTDTQYF	TGTGCCAGCACCCGATCTACGGGGACAGATACGCAGTATTTT
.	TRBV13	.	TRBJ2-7	CASSPYGSRSYEQYF	TGTGCCAGCAGCCCCTACGGGTCGCGGAGTTACGAGCAGTACTTC
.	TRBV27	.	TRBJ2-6	CASSVTGPSGANVLTF	TGTGCCAGCAGTGTGACAGGCCCCTCGGGGGCCAACGTCCTGACTTTC
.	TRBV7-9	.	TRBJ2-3	CASSPGTDTQYF	TGTGCCAGCAGCCCTGGCACAGATACGCAGTATTTT
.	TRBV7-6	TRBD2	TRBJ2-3	CASSSPTSGRTDTQYF	TGTGCCAGCTCCTCCCCCACTAGCGGGAGGACAGATACGCAGTATTTT
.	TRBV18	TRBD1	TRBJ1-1	CASSQDQGASEAFF	TGTGCCAGCTCGCAAGACCAGGGGGCCTCTGAAGCTTTCTTT
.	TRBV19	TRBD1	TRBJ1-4	CASSMDRDEKLFF	TGTGCCAGTAGTATGGACAGGGATGAAAAACTGTTTTTT
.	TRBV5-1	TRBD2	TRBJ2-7	CASSQIAGSSYEQYF	TGCGCCAGCAGCCAGATAGCGGGTAGCTCCTACGAGCAGTACTTC
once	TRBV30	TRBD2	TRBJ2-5	CAWSVQLAGVETQYF	TGTGCCTGGAGTGTACAACTAGCGGGAGTGGAGACCCAGTACTTC
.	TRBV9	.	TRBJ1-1	CASSVGQIGTEAFF	TGTGCCAGCAGCGTTGGACAGATAGGCACTGAAGCTTTCTTT
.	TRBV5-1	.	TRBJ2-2	CASSFPHDRTVTGELFF	TGCGCCAGCAGCTTCCCTCACGACAGAACAGTCACCGGGGAGCTGTTTTTT
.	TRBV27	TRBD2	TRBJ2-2	CASGQREIIGTGELFF	TGTGCCAGCGGCCAGCGGGAGATTATAGGCACCGGGGAGCTGTTTTTT
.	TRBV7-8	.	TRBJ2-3	CASSPAARGSSTDTQYF	TGTGCCAGCAGTCCAGCGGCTCGGGGGTCGAGCACAGATACGCAGTATTTT
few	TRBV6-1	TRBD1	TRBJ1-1	CASSALQGAYTEAFF	TGTGCCAGCAGTGCATTACAGGGGGCCTACACTGAAGCTTTCTTT
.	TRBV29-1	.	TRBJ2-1	CSVALGAPSGEQFF	TGCAGCGTGGCCTTAGGGGCCCCGTCGGGTGAGCAGTTCTTC
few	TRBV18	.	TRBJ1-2	CASSPPAAPYGYTF	TGTGCCAGCTCACCACCGGCAGCGCCCTATGGCTACACCTTC
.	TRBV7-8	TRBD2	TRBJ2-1	CASSLVTSGSTSFGNEQFF	TGTGCCAGCAGCTTAGTCACTAGCGGGAGCACCTCCTTCGGCAATGAGCAGTTCTTC
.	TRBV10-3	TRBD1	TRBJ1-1	CAIGQEPGTEAFF	TGTGCCATCGGACAGGAGCCCGGAACTGAAGCTTTCTTT
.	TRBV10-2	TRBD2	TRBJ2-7	CASSWTSGRFPGDEQYF	TGCGCCAGCAGTTGGACTAGCGGGCGCTTTCCTGGAGACGAGCAGTACTTC
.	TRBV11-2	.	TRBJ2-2	CASSLSGSSGTGELFF	TGTGCCAGCAGCCTCTCGGGGAGTTCGGGGACCGGGGAGCTGTTTTTT
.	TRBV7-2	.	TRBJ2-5	CASSLSSAQETQYF	TGTGCCAGCAGCCTATCTAGCGCGCAAGAGACCCAGTACTTC
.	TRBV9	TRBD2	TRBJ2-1	CASSVAALAGASSSYNEQFF	TGTGCCAGCAGCGTCGCCGCACTAGCGGGGGCGTCTAGCTCCTACAATGAGCAGTTCTTC
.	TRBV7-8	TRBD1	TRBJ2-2	CASSLTGVSTGELFF	TGTGCCAGCAGCTTGACAGGGGTCTCCACCGGGGAGCTGTTTTTT
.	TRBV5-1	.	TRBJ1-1	CASSLTGSGNTEAFF	TGCGCCAGCAGCTTAACAGGTTCGGGCAACACTGAAGCTTTCTTT
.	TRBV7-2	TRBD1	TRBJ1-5	CASSLVGGTGGLNQPQHF	TGTGCCAGCAGCTTAGTGGGGGGGACAGGGGGCCTCAATCAGCCCCAGCATTTT
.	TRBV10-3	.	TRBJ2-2	CAISALANTGELFF	TGTGCCATCAGCGCACTAGCGAACACCGGGGAGCTGTTTTTT
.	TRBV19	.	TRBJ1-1	CASSIFAGNTEAFF	TGTGCCAGTAGTATATTCGCAGGTAACACTGAAGCTTTCTTT